This TCR beta chain was identified during a study of shared clonotypes between healthy human individuals. Produced via immunoSEQ multiplex PCR; TCRdb's table is partial and in-frame only. The sample includes 2 million to 2.5 million clones, about nine tenths of them seen just once. Remarks on this clone: The antigen is not known. Other DNA variants within this sample encode the same CDR3.

The germline V gene encodes CDR1 SGHRS and CDR2 YFSETQ. This CDR3 has 14 residues. Trimming took 4 bases from V and 3 from J; bases not matched to a gene: 5. Study-wide points: About 5% was the fraction of naive CD4 clonotypes found shared across a handful of donors.

The rearrangement links TRBV5-1 to TRBJ2-5, with TRBD1 matching 8 bases. The receptor's source is a man between 18 and 35 years old in good health. Some clones in this sample may be carry-over from other donors' samples. Sequenced material: naive CD4+ T cells from PBMCs. The subset: CD45RA+ positively selected. The CDR3 DNA sequence: TGCGCCAGCAGCCTCTCAGGGGGCGAAGAGACCCAGTACTTC. Translating gives CASSLSGGEETQYF. The full variable domain, with the rest looked up from reference TRBV5-1 and TRBJ2-5, is KAGVTQTPRYLIKTRGQQVTLSCSPISGHRSVSWYQQTPGQGLQFLFEYFSETQRNKGNFPGRFSGRQFSNSRSEMNVSTLELGDSALYLCASSLSGGEETQYFGPGTRLLVL.